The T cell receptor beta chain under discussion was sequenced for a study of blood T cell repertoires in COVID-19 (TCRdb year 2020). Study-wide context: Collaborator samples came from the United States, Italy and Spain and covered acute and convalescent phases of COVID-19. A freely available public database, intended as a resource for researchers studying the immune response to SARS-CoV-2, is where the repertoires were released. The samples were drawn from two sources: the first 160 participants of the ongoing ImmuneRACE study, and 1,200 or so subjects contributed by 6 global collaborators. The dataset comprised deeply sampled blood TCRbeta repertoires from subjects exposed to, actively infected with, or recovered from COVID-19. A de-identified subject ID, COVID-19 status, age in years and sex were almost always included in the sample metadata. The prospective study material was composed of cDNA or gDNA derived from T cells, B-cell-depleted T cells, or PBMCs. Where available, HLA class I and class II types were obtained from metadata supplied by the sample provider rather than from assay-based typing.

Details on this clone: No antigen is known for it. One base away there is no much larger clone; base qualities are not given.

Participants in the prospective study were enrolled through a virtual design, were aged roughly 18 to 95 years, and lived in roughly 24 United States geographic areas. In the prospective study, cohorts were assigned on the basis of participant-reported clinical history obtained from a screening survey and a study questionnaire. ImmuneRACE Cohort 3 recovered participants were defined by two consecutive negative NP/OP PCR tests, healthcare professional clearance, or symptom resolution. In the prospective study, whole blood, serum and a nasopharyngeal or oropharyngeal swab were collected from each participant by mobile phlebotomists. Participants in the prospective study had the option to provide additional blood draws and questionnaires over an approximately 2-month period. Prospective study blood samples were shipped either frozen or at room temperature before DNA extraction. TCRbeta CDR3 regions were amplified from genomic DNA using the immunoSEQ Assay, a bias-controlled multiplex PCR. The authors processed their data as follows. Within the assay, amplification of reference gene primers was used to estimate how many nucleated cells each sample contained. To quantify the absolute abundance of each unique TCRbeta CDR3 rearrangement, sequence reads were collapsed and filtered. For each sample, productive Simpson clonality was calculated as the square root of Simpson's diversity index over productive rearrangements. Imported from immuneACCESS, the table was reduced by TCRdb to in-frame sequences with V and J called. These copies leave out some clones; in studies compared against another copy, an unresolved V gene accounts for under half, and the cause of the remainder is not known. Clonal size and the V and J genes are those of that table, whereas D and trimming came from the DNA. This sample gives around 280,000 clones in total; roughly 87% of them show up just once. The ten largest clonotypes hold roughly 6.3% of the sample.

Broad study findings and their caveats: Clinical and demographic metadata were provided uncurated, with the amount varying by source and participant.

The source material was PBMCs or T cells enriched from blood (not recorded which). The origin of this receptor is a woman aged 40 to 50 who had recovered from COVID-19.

The bases read TGTGCCAGCAGTTTTCGGGGAGGGAACACTGAAGCTTTCTTT. This is translated as CASSFRGGNTEAFF. This chain is built from TRBV6-2 or TRBV6-3 and TRBJ1-1; the D gene lacks a confident call. The germline ends are 10 bases apart after V is trimmed by 4 bases and J by 1 base. CDR1 and CDR2, looked up from the germline V gene, are MNHEY and SVGEGT. Spanning cysteine to phenylalanine, the CDR3 consists of 14 amino acids. The only DNA kept is the CDR3, 42 bases in frame from the first base.